The T cell receptor (beta chain) described here comes from a study of tumor-infiltrating lymphocytes in primary liver carcinoma. In the study overall: Stage T1-T3 N0M0 tumors spanned about 4.2 to 10 cm. Productive TCRbeta read yields ran from roughly 3.9 to 6.8 million per sample and were similar between tissues.

Production of TCR beta cDNA used roughly 0.55 ug total RNA together with a constant-region primer. ARM-PCR, slightly modified, supplied the TCR beta libraries through three nested multiplex PCR rounds. Amplification in the first two PCR rounds was performed using TRBV1-TRBV30 forward primers and a C-beta reverse primer for around 9 cycles each. TCRdb passed the multiplex PCR reads through MiXCR, listing each CDR3 protein once. Of 99,000 or so distinct CDR3 sequences listed, roughly 69% were seen once; the top ten hold 9.5%. Study-level findings and limits: The study found a significantly higher top-250-clone fraction in tumors than in blood (p = 0.039).

A word on this clonotype: Its matching antigen is unknown. Germline is not matched at one junction end, which may reflect a read error.

Co-extraction of both nucleic acids (RNA and DNA) used roughly 20-34 mg of unsorted bulk tissue. The CDR3 extends over 13 amino acids. Per the germline V gene, CDR1 is SGHAT and CDR2 is FQNNGV. The TCR was taken from a woman aged 60 to 75 with primary liver carcinoma and hepatitis B virus infection. Sequences were obtained from liver tumor tissue from sampling region 5. The subset was: tumor region T5, tumor centre. This chain connects TRBV11-2 to TRBJ2-5; TRBD2 might be the D (6 bases). In DNA form, the CDR3 reads TGTGCCAGCAGCTTAGATATCGGGGACTGCGAAAACTTT. This sequence encodes CASSLDIGDCENF.